The clone carrying this T cell receptor beta chain was seen a few times. V was shortened by 1 base and J by 3 bases, with 17 bases between the two germline ends. Germline lookup yields CDR1 LNHNV and CDR2 YYDKDF (reference sequence). The CDR3 sequence is 17 residues long. TCRdb reprocessed the RT-PCR reads via MiXCR and lists one record per CDR3 protein. The table records about 960,000 distinct CDR3 sequences, more than 15% of them present only once. The sample is drawn from a study of patients and donors after allogeneic stem cell transplantation. The chain employs TRBV15 and TRBJ2-3, with D tentatively TRBD1 (6 bases). The sequence derives from a human donor who was either an allogeneic HSCT recipient or a stem cell or donor lymphocyte infusion donor (not recorded which). It is not recorded whose cells these are; they may come from a transplant donor. What was sequenced was blood, either unsorted or a sorted T cell fraction (not recorded which). DNA of the CDR3: TGTGCCACCAGCAGAGGTGGTTACAGGGAATATACAGATACGCAGTATTTT. It encodes CATSRGGYREYTDTQYF.